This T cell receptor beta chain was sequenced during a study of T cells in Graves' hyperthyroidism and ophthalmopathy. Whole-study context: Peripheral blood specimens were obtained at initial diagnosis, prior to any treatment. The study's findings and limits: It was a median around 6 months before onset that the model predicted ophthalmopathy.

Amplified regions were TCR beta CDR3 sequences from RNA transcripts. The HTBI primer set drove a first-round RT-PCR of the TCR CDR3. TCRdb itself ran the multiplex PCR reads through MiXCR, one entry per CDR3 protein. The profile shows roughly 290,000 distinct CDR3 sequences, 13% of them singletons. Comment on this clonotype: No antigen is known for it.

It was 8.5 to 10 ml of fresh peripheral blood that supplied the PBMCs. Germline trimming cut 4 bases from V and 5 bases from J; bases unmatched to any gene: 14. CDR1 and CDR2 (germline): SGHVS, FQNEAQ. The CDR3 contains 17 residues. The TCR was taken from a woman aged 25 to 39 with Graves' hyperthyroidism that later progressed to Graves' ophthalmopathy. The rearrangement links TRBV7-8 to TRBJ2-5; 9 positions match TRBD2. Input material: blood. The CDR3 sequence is CASSSGKMRGGLETQYF. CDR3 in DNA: TGTGCCAGCAGCTCAGGAAAAATGCGGGGGGGATTGGAGACCCAGTACTTC.